The rows below give T cell receptor beta chains drawn from one sample of a study of blood T cell repertoires in COVID-19. Clones were sequenced by immunoSEQ multiplex PCR, and TCRdb holds only the in-frame ones, with some missing. The sample holds 300,000 to 400,000 clones; 65% to 90% are singletons and the top ten take roughly 7.2%. The source material was peripheral blood. These receptors all come from a woman aged 55-69 years with COVID-19, enrolled during active disease. Each CDR3 is given without its conserved first and last residue.

V gene	CDR3 protein
TRBV28	ASQGYGQALYEQY
TRBV4-1	ASRTGQGAVADTQY
TRBV7-2	ASSLRARNNEQF
TRBV13	ASLGQGVKETQY
TRBV19	ASSILGQGFGYT
TRBV19	ASSHGTGGDSPLH
TRBV11-2	ASSSRDRGPGYT
TRBV5-1	ASSLTRGTEAF
TRBV2	ASSPTTGLGEQF
TRBV7-9	ASTSGFMNTEAF
TRBV30	AWKTSSGGYEQY
TRBV6-6	ASNRDRGGSYNSPLH
TRBV10-3	AISGTSEGGYT
TRBV12-3/TRBV12-4	ASSLPNTDTQY
TRBV9	ASSGTQGAEQY
TRBV7-2	ASSPGQGVYSPLH
TRBV7-3	ASSPAARLSSYEQY
TRBV5-6	ASSPLAGGTETQY
TRBV7-9	ASSGAGAAGTQY
TRBV7-9	ASSGERGAYEQY
TRBV27	ASSLIPVPGSGNQPQH
TRBV29-1	SEGGLAGDTQY
TRBV7-3	ASSQGGISGEQF
TRBV6-5	ASSPHMNTEAF
TRBV5-1	ASSFGGGTQETQY
TRBV5-6	ASSLESYEQY
TRBV7-6	ASSPGTPLYLNYGYT
TRBV29-1	STGFRYNEQF
TRBV6-5	ASSKDTVPKNIQY
TRBV28	ASRGGQTNTGELF
TRBV11-2	ASSLGGTNRETQY
TRBV7-9	ASSPPGSGNTIY
TRBV19	ASSTRSPGAQY
TRBV24-1	ATSDSLAGGETQY
TRBV5-1	ASSLEVVDRGEKLF
TRBV19	ASSIPGTAYEQY
TRBV5-8	ASSYKTGASNQPQH
TRBV6-5	ASSYSGTGNYGYT
TRBV7-9	ASSLLGEQF
TRBV6-5	ASSYDRVDQPQH